These 21 T cell receptor beta chains share one sample of origin, sequenced in a study of T-cell reconstitution after alpha-beta-depleted transplantation in children. TCRbeta library construction was performed incorporating unique molecular identifiers. TCRdb reanalysed the PCR reads using MiXCR and keeps one entry per CDR3 protein. The table has approximately 190,000 distinct CDR3 sequences, around 8.4% seen once. The input for sequencing was PBMCs, mostly from graft donor cells, taken 360 days after TCRalphabeta/CD19-depleted stem cell transplant. All receptors derive from a male patient between 2 and 10 years old who had a stem cell transplant for acute myeloid leukemia, so the T cells may come from the graft donor.

This clonotype was seen at least ten times. This chain connects TRBV29-1 to TRBJ1-2, with D hard to call. This CDR3 has 10 amino acids. Germline lookup yields CDR1 SQVTM and CDR2 ANQGSEA. Trimming took off 5 bases at V and 2 bases at J, with 3 bases between the two ends. CDR3 residues: CSVYNYGYTF. In DNA, the CDR3 is TGCAGCGTTTACAACTATGGCTACACCTTC.

This clonotype was seen repeatedly, ten times or more. The CDR3 region has the DNA TGTGCCAGCAGTTCCCGGGTAGGAGGGCATAGCAATCAGCCCCAGCATTTT. It is translated as CASSSRVGGHSNQPQHF. The rearrangement joins TRBV27 to TRBJ1-5, with D hard to call. V dropped 4 bases and J dropped 0 bases, with 16 bases sitting between them. This CDR3 is built from 17 residues. The germline CDR1 and CDR2 sequences are MNHEY and SMNVEV (reference sequence).

There are many counts of this clonotype. The chain's CDR3 is CASSFRDRVISGELFF. For the CDR3, the DNA is TGTGCCAGCAGTTTCCGGGACAGGGTAATTTCCGGGGAGCTGTTTTTT. The chain recombines TRBV12-3 or TRBV12-4 with TRBJ2-2, with 9 bases that match TRBD1. The CDR3 contains 16 residues. Trimming cost V 3 bases and J 6 bases; bases outside gene matches: 8.

The CDR3 coding sequence is TGTGCCAGCAGTTACTTACGGTGGGGGACAGGGGCCTTGAGCTCCTACGAGCAGTACTTC. Translation: CASSYLRWGTGALSSYEQYF. This chain uses TRBV6-2 or TRBV6-3 with TRBJ2-7; 10 nucleotides match TRBD1. This CDR3 contains 20 residues. The J segment lost 0 bases and the V segment lost 1 base, leaving 15 bases of the junction unmatched. The germline gives CDR1 MNHEY, CDR2 SVGEGT.

This clonotype was seen many times. V gene TRBV20-1 combines with J gene TRBJ1-2; 7 bases are shared with TRBD1. Germline CDR1 DFQATT, CDR2 SNEGSKA (reference sequence). The CDR3 consists of 13 residues. The V and J ends lost 2 bases and 2 bases, in that order; junction bases with no gene match: 2. For the CDR3, the DNA is TGCAGTGCTAGATCGGACAGGAACTATGGCTACACCTTC. Translating gives CSARSDRNYGYTF.

The rearrangement links TRBV4-3 to TRBJ2-2; D possibly corresponds to TRBD1 (6 bases). Trimming removed 6 bases at V and 6 bases at J, with 8 bases between. This CDR3 comprises 12 residues. Germline assignment: CDR1 LGHNA and CDR2 YSLEER. The CDR3 spells CASRGASGELFF. The CDR3 DNA reads as TGCGCCAGCAGGGGGGCCTCCGGGGAGCTGTTTTTT.

The CDR3 sequence is CASSSRTGTDTQYF. CDR3 DNA sequence: TGTGCCAGCAGCTCCAGGACAGGGACAGATACGCAGTATTTT. The chain joins TRBV11-3 to TRBJ2-3, with TRBD1 matching over 8 bases. Trimming removed 4 bases from V and 3 bases from J; junction bases left unmatched: 3. Germline loops: CDR1 SGHNT, CDR2 YENEEA. The CDR3 covers 14 residues.

The rearrangement uses TRBV12-3 or TRBV12-4 and TRBJ2-1, with D hard to call. The CDR3 sequence is 14 residues long. Trimming removed 6 bases at V and 4 bases at J, with 13 bases between. The CDR3: CASRRLVPYNEQFF. CDR3 sequence (DNA): TGTGCCAGCAGGAGGCTAGTCCCATACAATGAGCAGTTCTTC.

The chain is built from TRBV20-1 and TRBJ1-5, with 10 bases fitting TRBD1. The germline gives CDR1 DFQATT, CDR2 SNEGSKA (reference sequence). The CDR3 totals 15 residues. The ends lost 5 bases at V and 8 bases at J; junction bases unmatched: 12. CDR3 coding DNA: TGCAGTGCTGCCCGGGACAGGGGCGACGTGGAGCCCCAGCATTTT. Protein product: CSAARDRGDVEPQHF.

This clonotype was detected only a few times. This chain links TRBV7-8 with TRBJ2-7; D might be TRBD1 or TRBD2, each matching 6 bases. The CDR3 spans 18 residues. Trimming stripped 2 bases from V and 0 bases from J, with 20 bases between. The germline CDR1 and CDR2 sequences are SGHVS and FQNEAQ. The CDR3 nucleotides are TGTGCCAGCAGCTTATCGGTTTTGGGCGGGGACATCTCCTACGAGCAGTACTTC. Translated, it gives CASSLSVLGGDISYEQYF. The complete variable domain, with remaining parts taken from reference TRBV7-8 and TRBJ2-7, reads GAGVSQSPRYKVAKRGQDVALRCDPISGHVSLFWYQQALGQGPEFLTYFQNEAQLDKSGLPSDRFFAERPEGSVSTLKIQRTQQEDSAVYLCASSLSVLGGDISYEQYFGPGTRLTVT.

The chain employs TRBV18 and TRBJ2-7; 8 bases fit TRBD1. The CDR3 is 16 amino acids. Trimming at V came to 3 bases and at J to 3 bases, leaving 10 bases not matched to a gene. Germline V gene sequence: CDR1 KGHSH, CDR2 LQKENI. CDR3: CASSPLLRTGLYEQYF. The CDR3 DNA reads as TGTGCCAGCTCACCGCTGTTAAGGACAGGGCTCTACGAGCAGTACTTC. The complete variable domain, with remaining parts taken from reference TRBV18 and TRBJ2-7, reads NAGVMQNPRHLVRRRGQEARLRCSPMKGHSHVYWYRQLPEEGLKFMVYLQKENIIDESGMPKERFSAEFPKEGPSILRIQQVVRGDSAAYFCASSPLLRTGLYEQYFGPGTRLTVT.

V gene TRBV24-1 combines with J gene TRBJ2-3, with D perhaps TRBD1 (5 bases). Germline CDR1 KGHDR, CDR2 SFDVKD. Between the trimmed V and J ends, which lost 4 bases and 6 bases, there was a span of 10 bases. The CDR3 extends over 13 amino acids. The CDR3 bases are TGTGCCACCAGTGACCCAGGGTGGGATACGCAGTATTTT. Its translation is CATSDPGWDTQYF.

This clonotype was found many times. The chain employs TRBV11-2 and TRBJ1-5; D might be TRBD1 (6 bases). Trimming took off 5 bases at V and 0 bases at J, with 8 bases between the two ends. Looked up from germline, CDR1 is SGHAT and CDR2 is FQNNGV. The CDR3 length is 14 residues. The CDR3 here is CASSPQGSNQPQHF. The CDR3 bases are TGTGCCAGCAGCCCACAGGGTAGCAATCAGCCCCAGCATTTT.

The chain joins TRBV4-3 to TRBJ2-7; TRBD2 is a possible D gene (5 bases). This CDR3 contains 15 residues. Germline assignment: CDR1 LGHNA and CDR2 YSLEER. Trimming took off 0 bases at V and 3 bases at J, with 12 bases between the two ends. The CDR3 bases are TGCGCCAGCAGCCAAGAGGTCCGGGAAAACTACGAGCAGTACTTC. Translating it yields CASSQEVRENYEQYF.

This chain connects TRBV5-1 to TRBJ2-7, with 7 bases identical to TRBD1. The junction had 6 bases not matched to a gene; V was cut back by 4 bases and J by 2 bases. This CDR3 region has 14 residues. Germline CDR1 reads SGHRS; CDR2 reads YFSETQ. The CDR3: CASSQGQYPYEQYF. The CDR3 DNA sequence: TGCGCCAGCAGCCAGGGACAGTATCCCTACGAGCAGTACTTC.

At least ten counts were recorded for this clonotype. The gene calls are TRBV15 and TRBJ2-2, with TRBD1 identical over 9 bases. The V segment lost 2 bases and the J segment 6 bases; nucleotides outside the gene matches: 13. Per germline, CDR1 LNHNV and CDR2 YYDKDF (reference sequence). The CDR3 extends over 18 amino acids. CDR3 nucleotide sequence: TGTGCCACCAGCAGATCCGCCGGGACAGGGATAAGGGCCGGGGAGCTGTTTTTT. It encodes CATSRSAGTGIRAGELFF.

This clonotype was seen at least ten times. CDR3 in DNA: TGTGCCAGCAGCCCCCGGGACAGGGGGCCCAATACGCAGTATTTT. It specifies CASSPRDRGPNTQYF. The chain is built from TRBV7-3 and TRBJ2-3; 12 nucleotides line up with TRBD1. CDR1 is SGHTA, CDR2 FQGTGA, per germline. V lost 5 bases to trimming and J lost 7 bases; unmatched junction nucleotides: 7. The CDR3 sequence is 15 residues long.

This clonotype was counted many times. J is TRBJ1-5 and V is TRBV12-3 or TRBV12-4, with D tentatively TRBD1 (6 bases). Trimming shortened V by 8 bases and J by 4 bases, and 9 bases separated the two germline ends. CDR3 length: 12 residues. The CDR3 sequence: CASCRGNQPQHF. For the CDR3, the DNA is TGTGCCAGCTGTAGGGGGAATCAGCCCCAGCATTTT.

This chain connects TRBV5-1 to TRBJ2-3; D is ambiguous. The germline V gene has CDR1 SGHRS and CDR2 YFSETQ. The CDR3 is 15 amino acids. V lost 0 bases to trimming and J lost 2 bases, with 10 bases between them. CDR3 amino acids: CASSLEGSSTDTQYF. The CDR3 bases are TGCGCCAGCAGCTTGGAAGGCAGCTCCACAGATACGCAGTATTTT.

This clonotype was seen ten or more times. The V gene is TRBV7-2, the J gene TRBJ2-5, with a tentative D call TRBD2 (5 bases). The V end was cut by 8 bases, the J end by 0 bases, with 19 bases between. The CDR3 is 16 amino acids. Germline CDR1 reads SGHTA; CDR2 reads FQGNSA. CDR3 region: CASVDSPFQYQETQYF. CDR3 nucleotide sequence: TGTGCCAGCGTGGACTCCCCATTCCAATACCAAGAGACCCAGTACTTC.

This clonotype has a handful of counts. The CDR3, as DNA: TGTGCCAGCAGTTCTTCCAGGGTGACCACAGATACGCAGTATTTT. Encoded protein: CASSSSRVTTDTQYF. V gene TRBV6-2 or TRBV6-3 combines with J gene TRBJ2-3, with D perhaps TRBD1 (5 bases). The CDR3 sequence is 15 residues long. V was pared by 4 bases and J by 2 bases, with 13 bases between. CDR1 and CDR2 (germline): MNHEY, SVGEGT.